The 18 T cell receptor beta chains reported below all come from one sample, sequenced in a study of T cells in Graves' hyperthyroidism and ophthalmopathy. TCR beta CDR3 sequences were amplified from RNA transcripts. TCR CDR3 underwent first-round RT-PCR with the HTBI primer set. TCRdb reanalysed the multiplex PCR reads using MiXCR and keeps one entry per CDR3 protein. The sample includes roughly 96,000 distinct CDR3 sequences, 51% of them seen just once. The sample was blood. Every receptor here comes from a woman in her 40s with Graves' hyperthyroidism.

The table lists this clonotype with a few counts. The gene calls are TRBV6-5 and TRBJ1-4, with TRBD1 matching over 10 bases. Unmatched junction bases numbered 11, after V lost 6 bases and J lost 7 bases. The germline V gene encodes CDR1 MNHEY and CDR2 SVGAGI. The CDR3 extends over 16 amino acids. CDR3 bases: TGTGCCAGCAGCCAAATTCCGGGACAGGGGTTTGAAAAACTGTTTTTT. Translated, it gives CASSQIPGQGFEKLFF.

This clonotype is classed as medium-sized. The CDR3 DNA follows: TGTGCCAGCAGCCCGACTAGCGGACCCTACGAGCAGTACTTC. It codes for CASSPTSGPYEQYF. This rearrangement joins TRBV7-8 to TRBJ2-7; TRBD2 matches 9 bases. Trimming took 5 bases from V and 2 from J; bases not matched to a gene: 4. The CDR3 length is 14 residues. Germline V gene lookup returns CDR1 SGHVS and CDR2 FQNEAQ.

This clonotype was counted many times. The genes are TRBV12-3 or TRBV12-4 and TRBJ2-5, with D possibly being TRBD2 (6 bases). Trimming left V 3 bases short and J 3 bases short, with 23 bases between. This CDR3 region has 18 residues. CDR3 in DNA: TGTGCCAGCAGTTTGGGAGGCAGGGCGAGGGGCTTAAAAGAGACCCAGTACTTC. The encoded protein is CASSLGGRARGLKETQYF.

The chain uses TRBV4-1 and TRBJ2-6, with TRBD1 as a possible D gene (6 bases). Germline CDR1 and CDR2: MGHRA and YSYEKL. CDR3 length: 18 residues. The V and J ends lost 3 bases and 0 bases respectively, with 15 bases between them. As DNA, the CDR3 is TGCGCCAGCAGCCACCCCCGGGACAAGGACTCTGGGGCCAACGTCCTGACTTTC. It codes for CASSHPRDKDSGANVLTF.

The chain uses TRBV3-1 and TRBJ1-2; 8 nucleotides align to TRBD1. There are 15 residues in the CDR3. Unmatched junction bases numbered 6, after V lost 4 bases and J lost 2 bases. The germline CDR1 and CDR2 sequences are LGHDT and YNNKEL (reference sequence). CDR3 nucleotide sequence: TGTGCCAGCAGCCTAACCGGGACAGGAAACTATGGCTACACCTTC. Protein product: CASSLTGTGNYGYTF.

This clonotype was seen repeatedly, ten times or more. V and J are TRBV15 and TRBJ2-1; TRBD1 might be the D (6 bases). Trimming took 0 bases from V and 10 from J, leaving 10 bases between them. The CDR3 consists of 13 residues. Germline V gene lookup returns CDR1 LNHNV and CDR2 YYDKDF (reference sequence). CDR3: CATSRDSGTEQFF. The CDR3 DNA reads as TGTGCCACCAGCAGAGATTCCGGGACAGAGCAGTTCTTC.

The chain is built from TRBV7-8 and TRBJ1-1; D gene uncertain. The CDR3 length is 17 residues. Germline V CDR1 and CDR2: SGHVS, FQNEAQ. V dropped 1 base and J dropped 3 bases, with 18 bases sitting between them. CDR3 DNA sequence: TGTGCCAGCAGCTTAGGTTCACACTTCCAATCCCACACTGAAGCTTTCTTT. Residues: CASSLGSHFQSHTEAFF. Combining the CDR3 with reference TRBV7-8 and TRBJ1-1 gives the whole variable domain GAGVSQSPRYKVAKRGQDVALRCDPISGHVSLFWYQQALGQGPEFLTYFQNEAQLDKSGLPSDRFFAERPEGSVSTLKIQRTQQEDSAVYLCASSLGSHFQSHTEAFFGQGTRLTVV.

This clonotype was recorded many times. The DNA for the CDR3 is TGCAGTGCTAGAGATGTAATGGGACAGGGGGGTGAAAAACTGTTTTTT. Translating gives CSARDVMGQGGEKLFF. The V and J genes are TRBV20-1 and TRBJ1-4; TRBD1 agrees at 11 bases. Germline-derived CDR1 and CDR2 are DFQATT and SNEGSKA (reference sequence). Germline trimming cut 0 bases from V and 7 bases from J; bases unmatched to any gene: 7. The length of the CDR3 is 16 residues.

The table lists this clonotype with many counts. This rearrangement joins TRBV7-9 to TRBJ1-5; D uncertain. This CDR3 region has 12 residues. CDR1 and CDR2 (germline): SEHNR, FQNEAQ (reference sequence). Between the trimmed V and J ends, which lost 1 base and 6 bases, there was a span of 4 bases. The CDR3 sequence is CASSLGTQPQHF. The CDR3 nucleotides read TGTGCCAGCAGCTTAGGAACTCAGCCCCAGCATTTT.

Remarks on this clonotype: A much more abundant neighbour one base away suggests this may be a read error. CDR3: CAISEDRHYEQYF. Written as DNA, the CDR3 is TGTGCCATCAGTGAGGACAGACACTACGAGCAGTACTTC. The rearrangement uses TRBV10-3 and TRBJ2-7, with D perhaps TRBD1 (5 bases). The CDR3 extends over 13 amino acids. Between the trimmed V and J ends, which lost 2 bases and 3 bases, there was a span of 8 bases. Per the germline V gene, CDR1 is ENHRY and CDR2 is SYGVKD.

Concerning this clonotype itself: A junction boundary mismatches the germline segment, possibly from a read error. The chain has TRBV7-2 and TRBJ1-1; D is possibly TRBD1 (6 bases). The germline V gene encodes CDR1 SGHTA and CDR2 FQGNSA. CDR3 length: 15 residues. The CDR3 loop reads CASSFGGAADTEAYF. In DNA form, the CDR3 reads TGTGCCAGCAGCTTCGGGGGGGCAGCGGACACTGAAGCCTACTTT.

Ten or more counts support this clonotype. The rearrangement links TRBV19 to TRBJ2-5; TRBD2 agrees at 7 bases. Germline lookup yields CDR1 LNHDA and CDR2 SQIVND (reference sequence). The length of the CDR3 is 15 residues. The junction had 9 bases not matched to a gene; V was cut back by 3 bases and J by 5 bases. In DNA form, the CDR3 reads TGTGCCAGTAGTATCCTGAGGGAGGGCCGGGAGACCCAGTACTTC. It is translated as CASSILREGRETQYF.

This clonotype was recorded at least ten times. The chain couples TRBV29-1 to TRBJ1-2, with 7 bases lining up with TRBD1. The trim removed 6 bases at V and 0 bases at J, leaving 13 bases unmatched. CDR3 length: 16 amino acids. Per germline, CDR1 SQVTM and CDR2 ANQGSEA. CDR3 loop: CSVQGVIGQANYGYTF. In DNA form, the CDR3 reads TGCAGCGTCCAAGGGGTCATAGGACAGGCTAACTATGGCTACACCTTC.

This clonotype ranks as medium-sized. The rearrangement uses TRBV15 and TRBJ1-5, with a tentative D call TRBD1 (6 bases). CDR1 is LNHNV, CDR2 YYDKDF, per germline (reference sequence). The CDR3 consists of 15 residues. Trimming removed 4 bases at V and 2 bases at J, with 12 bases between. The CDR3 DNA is TGTGCCACCAGCACGACAGGTAGGGGCAATCAGCCCCAGCATTTT. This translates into CATSTTGRGNQPQHF.

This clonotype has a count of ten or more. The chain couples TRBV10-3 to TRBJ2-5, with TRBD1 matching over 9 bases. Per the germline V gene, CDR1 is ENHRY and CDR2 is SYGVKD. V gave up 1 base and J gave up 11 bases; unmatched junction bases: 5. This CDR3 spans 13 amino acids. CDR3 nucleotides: TGTGCCATCAGTGAGTGGGGGACAGGGACTCAGTACTTC. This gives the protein CAISEWGTGTQYF.

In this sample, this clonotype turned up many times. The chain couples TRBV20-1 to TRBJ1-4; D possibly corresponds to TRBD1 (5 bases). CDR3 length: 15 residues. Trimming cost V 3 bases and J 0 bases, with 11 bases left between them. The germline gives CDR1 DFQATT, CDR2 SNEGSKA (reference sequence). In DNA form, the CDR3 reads TGCAGTGCTAGCACAGACAGTTCAACTAATGAAAAACTGTTTTTT. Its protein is CSASTDSSTNEKLFF.

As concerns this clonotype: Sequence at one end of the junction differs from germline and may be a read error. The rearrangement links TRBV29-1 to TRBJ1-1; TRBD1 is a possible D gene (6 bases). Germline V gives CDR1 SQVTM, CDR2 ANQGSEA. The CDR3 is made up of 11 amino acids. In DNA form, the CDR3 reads TGCAGCTTTGGACAGAACACTGAGGCTTTCTTT. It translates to CSFGQNTEAFF.

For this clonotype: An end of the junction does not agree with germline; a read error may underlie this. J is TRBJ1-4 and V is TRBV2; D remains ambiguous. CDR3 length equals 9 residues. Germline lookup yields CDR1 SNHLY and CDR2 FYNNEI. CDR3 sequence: CASREGLFF. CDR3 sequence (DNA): TGTGCCAGCAGGGAAGGACTGTTTTTT.